The 3 T cell receptor beta chains reported below all come from one sample, sequenced in a study of cytomegalovirus exposure and HLA in healthy donors (dated by TCRdb to about 2017). The library was built by means of the immunoSEQ multiplex PCR assay. The multiplex PCR relied on a mix of 60 forward primers for TCR Vbeta segments and 13 reverse primers for TCR Jbeta segments. The source is immuneACCESS, and TCRdb retained only in-frame sequences with V and J called. Part of the clones is not carried over; for the studies checked, unresolved V genes explain less than half of this, and the remainder is unexplained. A total of 200,000 to 250,000 clones appear in this sample, around 77% of them only once. The top ten clonotypes cover roughly 3% of the sample. Sequencing was performed on PBMCs. Receptors were obtained from a woman aged 25 to 39 in good health and CMV-seronegative.

The V call is TRBV5-6, the J call TRBJ2-1; tentative D call: TRBD2 (6 bases). Germline-derived CDR1 and CDR2 are SGHDT and YYEEEE. This CDR3 has 13 residues. Trimming pared 4 bases from V and 6 bases from J, leaving 11 bases between. CDR3 protein: CASSHLSGNEQFF. The CDR3 coding sequence is TGTGCCAGCAGCCATCTTAGCGGCAATGAGCAGTTCTTC.

The V gene is TRBV7-8, the J gene TRBJ1-6; a weak D match, TRBD1 (5 bases). Germline V gives CDR1 SGHVS, CDR2 FQNEAQ. The CDR3 sequence is 16 residues long. V was cut by 3 bases and J by 7 bases, with 16 bases left in between. The CDR3 DNA follows: TGTGCCAGCAGCTTGGGATCGACAGCCAGGAATTCACCCCTCCACTTT. It yields the protein CASSLGSTARNSPLHF.

J is TRBJ2-7 and V is TRBV6-6; perhaps TRBD2 as D (6 bases). The V end was cut by 4 bases, the J end by 2 bases, with 12 bases between. Germline CDR1 MNHNY, CDR2 SVGAGI (reference sequence). The CDR3 length is 14 residues. CDR3 bases: TGTGCCAGCAGTTCCTTAGCGGTGGCCTACGAGCAGTACTTC. It is translated as CASSSLAVAYEQYF.